The 2 T cell receptor beta chains below come from one sample, sequenced in a study of blood T cell repertoires in COVID-19. Sequencing used immunoSEQ multiplex PCR; TCRdb keeps in-frame clones, though not all of them. This sample has about 670,000 clones; 90% occur once, and the top ten carry around 0.3%. Input material: peripheral blood. All receptors derive from a young woman with acute or convalescent COVID-19.

This chain links TRBV5-6 with TRBJ1-2, with a possible D match to TRBD1 (5 bases). Germline values: CDR1 SGHDT, CDR2 YYEEEE. V lost 2 bases, J lost 3 bases, and 11 bases lay in between. CDR3 size: 14 residues. CDR3 residues: CASSLGVVDYGYTF. The DNA of the CDR3 is TGTGCCAGCAGCTTAGGGGTAGTGGACTATGGCTACACCTTC. The full variable domain, completed using reference TRBV5-6 and TRBJ1-2, is DAGVTQSPTHLIKTRGQQVTLRCSPKSGHDTVSWYQQALGQGPQFIFQYYEEEERQRGNFPDRFSGHQFPNYSSELNVNALLLGDSALYLCASSLGVVDYGYTFGSGTRLTVV.

The chain uses TRBV18 and TRBJ2-7; weak D call: TRBD1 (7 bases). CDR1 and CDR2 from the germline V gene are KGHSH and LQKENI. This CDR3 has 13 residues. Deletions cut 3 bases from V and 5 bases from J, with 11 bases between. DNA for the CDR3: TGTGCCAGCTCACCGTCAGGGGGGAACGAGCAGTACTTC. Protein: CASSPSGGNEQYF.